This T cell receptor beta chain was sequenced for a study of shared clonotypes between healthy human individuals. Per the germline V gene, CDR1 is MNHNY and CDR2 is SVGAGI (reference sequence). V shed 6 bases and J shed 1 base, with 13 bases lying between them. This CDR3 region has 15 residues. Produced via immunoSEQ multiplex PCR; TCRdb's table is partial and in-frame only. This sample carries roughly 500,000 clones, over 60% of them seen once, and the ten largest clones take over 10%. Material: PBMCs. This chain connects TRBV6-6 to TRBJ2-4; no firm D call. The sequence derives from a woman in her thirties or forties in good health. Some clones in this sample may be carry-over from other donors' samples. The CDR3 region has the DNA TGTGCCAGCAGCCTAAGCATTGGGGCCAAAAACATTCAGTACTTC. Translated, it gives CASSLSIGAKNIQYF.